This TCR beta chain is from a study of cytomegalovirus exposure and HLA in healthy donors. Primers: 60 Vbeta forward and 13 Jbeta reverse. Sequencing used immunoSEQ multiplex PCR; TCRdb keeps in-frame clones, though not all of them. The sample lists about 120,000 clones, around two thirds seen once, with about 8.1% in the top ten. Sample: PBMCs. The receptor comes from a woman aged 40 to 50 in good health and CMV-seropositive.

The CDR3 here is CASSEARGTGAGYEQYF. DNA for the CDR3: TGTGCCAGCAGTGAAGCGAGAGGGACAGGAGCGGGCTACGAGCAGTACTTC. J is TRBJ2-7 and V is TRBV2, with 8 bases matching TRBD1. The germline V gene has CDR1 SNHLY and CDR2 FYNNEI. J lost 3 bases, V lost 0 bases, and 10 bases had no gene match. This CDR3 is built from 17 residues.